The 31 T cell receptor beta chains below all came from one sample that was sequenced in a study of T-cell memory formation after mild COVID-19. MiXCR, run by TCRdb on the 5' RACE reads, gives a single entry per CDR3 protein. This table holds some 250,000 distinct CDR3 sequences, roughly 9.4% found once. Material for sequencing was PBMCs or a T cell subset sorted from them (not recorded which). Source of these receptors: a man younger than 35 who had mild COVID-19 (a few samples of this study predate the infection). Cell type and time point are not known.

At least ten counts were recorded for this clonotype. The V call is TRBV4-2, the J call TRBJ2-1; no definite D call. CDR1 and CDR2 (germline): LGHNA, YNFKEQ. Deletions cut 1 base from V and 10 bases from J, with 11 bases between. CDR3 length: 13 amino acids. The CDR3 DNA follows: TGTGCCAGCAGCCAAGGAACACTTGGAGAGCAGTTCTTC. Amino acids: CASSQGTLGEQFF.

With respect to this clonotype: This may stem from a read error, because a much larger clone lies one nucleotide away. J is TRBJ2-2 and V is TRBV7-3, with unresolved D. Trimming took off 1 base at V and 0 bases at J, with 3 bases between the two ends. Germline loops: CDR1 SGHTA, CDR2 FQGTGA. The CDR3 covers 14 residues. CDR3 DNA sequence: TGTGCCAGCAGCTTAATCCCGAACACCGGGGAGCTGTTTTTT. It codes for CASSLIPNTGELFF.

The sample holds a few counts of this clonotype. This chain connects TRBV7-2 to TRBJ2-7; tentative D call: TRBD1 (6 bases). Germline CDR1 is SGHTA and CDR2 is FQGNSA. The CDR3 has 15 amino acids. Trimming shortened V by 3 bases and J by 4 bases, and 16 bases separated the two germline ends. CDR3 region: CASSLGAEIHYEQYV. The CDR3 DNA reads as TGTGCCAGCAGCTTGGGGGCAGAGATCCATTACGAGCAGTACGTC.

This clonotype was recorded a few times. The CDR3: CASSQGSGVRSDTQYF. The CDR3, as DNA: TGTGCCAGCAGCCAAGGATCCGGGGTGCGGTCAGATACGCAGTATTTT. V and J are TRBV3-1 and TRBJ2-3; D may be TRBD2 (5 bases). V dropped 1 base and J dropped 4 bases, with 15 bases sitting between them. The CDR3 has 16 residues. Germline values: CDR1 LGHDT, CDR2 YNNKEL (reference sequence).

This clonotype was observed at least ten times. This chain links TRBV7-9 with TRBJ1-1; 9 bases fit TRBD1. Germline-derived CDR1 and CDR2 are SEHNR and FQNEAQ (reference sequence). Trimming at V came to 1 base and at J to 1 base, leaving 7 bases not matched to a gene. The CDR3 runs to 17 residues. CDR3 loop: CASSLVWVDRGNTEAFF. CDR3 sequence (DNA): TGTGCCAGCAGCTTAGTATGGGTGGACAGGGGGAACACTGAAGCTTTCTTT.

This clonotype was counted between two and nine times. The V and J genes are TRBV7-2 and TRBJ2-3; 11 positions match TRBD2. V lost 5 bases, J lost 7 bases, and 14 bases stayed unmatched. The CDR3 runs 17 residues. CDR1 and CDR2 from the germline V gene are SGHTA and FQGNSA. The CDR3 nucleotides are TGTGCCAGCAGCCCCCGAGCGGGACTAGCGGTGCCAAATACGCAGTATTTT. Translating it yields CASSPRAGLAVPNTQYF.

This clonotype came up a few times. V is TRBV12-3 or TRBV12-4 and J is TRBJ1-2; D is unresolved. The germline V and J ends were trimmed by 3 bases and 2 bases, with 10 bases remaining between them. The CDR3 is 14 residues long. The CDR3 spells CASSFNPSNYGYTF. CDR3 nucleotides: TGTGCCAGCAGTTTCAACCCAAGCAACTATGGCTACACCTTC.

This clonotype occurred a few times. The rearrangement joins TRBV15 to TRBJ2-3; 7 bases line up with TRBD2. The CDR3 has 15 amino acids. In germline, CDR1 is LNHNV, CDR2 YYDKDF (reference sequence). The V segment lost 1 base and the J segment 4 bases; nucleotides outside the gene matches: 5. This CDR3 is CATSRGGGHADTQYF. In DNA, the CDR3 is TGTGCCACCAGCAGAGGGGGAGGGCACGCAGATACGCAGTATTTT.

This clonotype was seen ten or more times. This chain links TRBV3-1 with TRBJ2-1, with TRBD1 matching 9 bases. CDR1 is LGHDT and CDR2 is YNNKEL in the germline V gene (reference sequence). J lost 8 bases, V lost 4 bases, and 9 bases had no gene match. The CDR3 extends over 15 amino acids. CDR3 sequence (DNA): TGTGCCAGCAGCCCCTCGGGACAGGGCGGCGATGAGCAGTTCTTC. Translation gives CASSPSGQGGDEQFF.

In this sample, this clonotype turned up a few times. The chain recombines TRBV15 with TRBJ1-5; tentative D call: TRBD1 (6 bases). Trimming shortened V by 0 bases and J by 6 bases, and 15 bases separated the two germline ends. This CDR3 is 16 amino acids long. Germline CDR1 and CDR2: LNHNV and YYDKDF (reference sequence). DNA of the CDR3: TGTGCCACCAGCAGAGACAGGGTACAGGGTGGTCAGCCCCAGCATTTT. This sequence encodes CATSRDRVQGGQPQHF.

The J gene is TRBJ2-7, the V gene TRBV20-1, with D perhaps TRBD1 or TRBD2 (5 bases each). CDR3 size: 13 residues. Germline V gene data show CDR1 as DFQATT and CDR2 as SNEGSKA (reference sequence). With 7 bases removed from V and 4 bases from J, the gap between germline ends came to 17 bases. The CDR3 is CSGKRDGPYEQYV. The CDR3 nucleotides read TGCAGTGGGAAACGGGACGGACCATACGAGCAGTACGTC.

The sample holds many counts of this clonotype. This chain uses TRBV5-1 with TRBJ2-3; weak D call: TRBD2 (6 bases). The V gene's germline CDR1 is SGHRS and CDR2 YFSETQ. Trimming pared 2 bases from V and 1 base from J, leaving 8 bases between. CDR3 length equals 14 residues. Here the CDR3 reads CASSFPGGTDTQYF. The CDR3 DNA follows: TGCGCCAGCAGCTTCCCGGGGGGCACAGATACGCAGTATTTT.

This clonotype has more than one count but fewer than ten. The chain uses TRBV7-6 and TRBJ2-7; possible D gene TRBD2, 5 bases. This CDR3 has 13 residues. CDR1 is SGHVS and CDR2 is FNYEAQ in the germline V gene. Trimming shortened V by 3 bases and J by 6 bases, and 12 bases separated the two germline ends. The CDR3 sequence is CASSLVLAGEQYF. The CDR3 nucleotides read TGTGCCAGCAGCTTGGTGCTAGCTGGCGAGCAGTACTTC.

This clonotype showed up just a few times. The rearrangement links TRBV7-8 to TRBJ1-3, with D hard to call. CDR1 and CDR2 from the germline V gene are SGHVS and FQNEAQ. V was cut by 1 base and J by 4 bases, with 8 bases left in between. CDR3 length: 14 residues. DNA for the CDR3: TGTGCCAGCAGCTTAGTCCCAAGGGGAAACACCATATATTTT. Protein sequence: CASSLVPRGNTIYF.

The chain is built from TRBV7-3 and TRBJ1-1; a possible D gene is TRBD1 (5 bases). The CDR3 runs 14 residues. The V end was cut by 2 bases, the J end by 11 bases, with 18 bases between. Germline assignment: CDR1 SGHTA and CDR2 FQGTGA. The CDR3 spells CASSLGGAGEGAFF. The CDR3 bases are TGTGCCAGCAGCTTAGGTGGGGCCGGCGAGGGGGCTTTCTTT.

Only a few counts were recorded for this clonotype. The chain carries TRBV12-3 or TRBV12-4 and TRBJ2-3; 9 bases map to TRBD2. The CDR3 totals 20 residues. V lost 6 bases, J lost 1 base, and 20 bases stayed unmatched. This chain's CDR3 is CASRPEGTSFPRLRTDTQYF. The CDR3 DNA is TGTGCCAGCAGGCCGGAAGGGACTAGCTTTCCCCGGTTGCGCACAGATACGCAGTATTTT.

This clonotype was observed a few times. V and J are TRBV12-3 or TRBV12-4 and TRBJ1-2; D uncertain. The germline V and J ends were trimmed by 7 bases and 4 bases, with 10 bases remaining between them. This CDR3 spans 12 amino acids. CDR3 sequence: CASTESSYGYTF. The CDR3 bases are TGTGCCAGCACGGAGAGCTCCTATGGCTACACCTTC.

The rearrangement joins TRBV7-9 to TRBJ2-5; TRBD1 might be the D (7 bases). V shed 1 base and J shed 3 bases, with 15 bases lying between them. Germline lookup yields CDR1 SEHNR and CDR2 FQNEAQ (reference sequence). This CDR3 is built from 16 residues. In DNA, the CDR3 is TGTGCCAGCAGCTTAGGTTCGGGGGACAGAAAAGAGACCCAGTACTTC. It is translated as CASSLGSGDRKETQYF.

This clonotype turned up a few times. This chain joins TRBV6-5 and TRBJ2-5; a possible D gene is TRBD2 (7 bases). CDR1 and CDR2 from the germline V gene are MNHEY and SVGAGI. The CDR3 is 16 residues long. V was cut by 6 bases and J by 5 bases, with 22 bases left in between. The CDR3 nucleotides are TGTGCCAGCAGACGGGGGGCGAGCGGGTGGGGGGAGACCCAGTACTTC. Its translation is CASRRGASGWGETQYF.

The sample holds a few counts of this clonotype. J is TRBJ2-1 and V is TRBV11-2; TRBD1 or TRBD2 may be the D gene (5 bases each). Germline V gene data show CDR1 as SGHAT and CDR2 as FQNNGV. Trimming stripped 6 bases from V and 8 bases from J, with 23 bases between. The length of the CDR3 is 16 residues. The CDR3 protein is CASSSQVSSKGDEQFF. CDR3 bases: TGTGCCAGCAGTTCACAGGTTTCTAGCAAGGGCGATGAGCAGTTCTTC.

V gene TRBV2 combines with J gene TRBJ1-1; no reliable D call. Germline-derived CDR1 and CDR2 are SNHLY and FYNNEI. CDR3 size: 11 residues. V dropped 6 bases and J dropped 6 bases, with 8 bases sitting between them. CDR3: CASSLRPEAFF. In DNA, the CDR3 is TGTGCCAGCAGCCTACGCCCTGAAGCTTTCTTT.

This clonotype was recorded many times. The CDR3: CASSPRSGRTDEQFF. The CDR3 DNA sequence: TGTGCCAGCAGTCCCCGGAGTGGCAGGACCGATGAGCAGTTCTTC. This chain links TRBV12-3 or TRBV12-4 with TRBJ2-1; D is undetermined. V was pared by 5 bases and J by 8 bases, with 19 bases between. This CDR3 comprises 15 residues.

This clonotype was seen only a few times. V gene TRBV29-1 combines with J gene TRBJ1-2; D perhaps matches TRBD1 (6 bases). V lost 7 bases and J 3 bases, leaving 12 bases between the germline ends. CDR1 and CDR2 (germline): SQVTM, ANQGSEA. This CDR3 has 12 residues. Here the CDR3 DNA reads TGCAGCGCTCTCAGGGGTGACTATGGCTACACCTTC. Encoded protein: CSALRGDYGYTF.

This chain uses TRBV20-1 with TRBJ2-3; 9 nucleotides agree with TRBD1. The ends lost 5 bases at V and 2 bases at J; junction bases unmatched: 5. Germline V CDR1 and CDR2: DFQATT, SNEGSKA (reference sequence). This CDR3 has 14 amino acids. CDR3 bases: TGCAGTGCTGCACAGGGGGCGCCCACAGATACGCAGTATTTT. Translated, it gives CSAAQGAPTDTQYF.

This chain links TRBV5-6 with TRBJ1-4; no clear D gene. Germline CDR1 reads SGHDT; CDR2 reads YYEEEE. V was clipped by 8 bases and J by 0 bases, with 14 bases between them. The length of the CDR3 is 15 residues. Written as DNA, the CDR3 is TGTGCCAGTTCTTATCCCGCGGCAACTAATGAAAAACTGTTTTTT. Translation: CASSYPAATNEKLFF.

The chain couples TRBV5-6 to TRBJ2-4, with a weak D call TRBD2 (5 bases). The CDR3 consists of 15 residues. The germline V gene has CDR1 SGHDT and CDR2 YYEEEE. V gave up 5 bases and J gave up 0 bases, with 12 bases separating them. CDR3 DNA: TGTGCCAGCAGTTATGGACTCTTAGCCAAAAACATTCAGTACTTC. Translated: CASSYGLLAKNIQYF. The full variable domain, with the rest looked up from reference TRBV5-6 and TRBJ2-4, is DAGVTQSPTHLIKTRGQQVTLRCSPKSGHDTVSWYQQALGQGPQFIFQYYEEEERQRGNFPDRFSGHQFPNYSSELNVNALLLGDSALYLCASSYGLLAKNIQYFGAGTRLSVL.

The chain joins TRBV6-2 or TRBV6-3 to TRBJ2-3; 7 bases match TRBD2. V shed 2 bases and J 2 bases; nucleotides not matched to a gene: 4. The V gene's germline CDR1 is MNHEY and CDR2 SVGEGT. This CDR3 contains 15 residues. The CDR3 DNA is TGTGCCAGCAGTTACGGGCGGGGGAACACAGATACGCAGTATTTT. It is translated as CASSYGRGNTDTQYF.

The rearrangement joins TRBV5-1 to TRBJ2-5; D unresolved. The CDR3 loop spans 14 amino acids. Germline V gene lookup returns CDR1 SGHRS and CDR2 YFSETQ. With 0 bases removed from V and 2 bases from J, the gap between germline ends came to 8 bases. Here the CDR3 reads CASSLASRQETQYF. The CDR3 DNA is TGCGCCAGCAGCTTGGCGTCCAGACAAGAGACCCAGTACTTC.

The chain carries TRBV7-9 and TRBJ2-7; TRBD2 might be the D (6 bases). Trimming pared 5 bases from V and 3 bases from J, leaving 11 bases between. The length of the CDR3 is 13 residues. CDR1 and CDR2 from the germline V gene are SEHNR and FQNEAQ (reference sequence). The CDR3 DNA follows: TGTGCCAGCAGCGCCAACGGGGGCTACGAGCAGTACGTC. As protein: CASSANGGYEQYV.

This clonotype has at least ten counts. The rearrangement links TRBV5-1 to TRBJ2-7; no clear D. The V end was cut by 1 base, the J end by 4 bases, with 9 bases between. Germline-derived CDR1 and CDR2 are SGHRS and YFSETQ. The CDR3 loop spans 13 amino acids. CDR3 nucleotides: TGCGCCAGCAGCTTGTCACGTTCGTACGAGCAGTACTTC. Protein sequence: CASSLSRSYEQYF.

This clonotype turned up a few times. This chain uses TRBV7-8 with TRBJ1-4; D remains unclear. The CDR3 totals 13 residues. Per the germline V gene, CDR1 is SGHVS and CDR2 is FQNEAQ. The V gene lost 0 bases and the J gene lost 3 bases, with 2 bases spanning the gap. CDR3 nucleotide sequence: TGTGCCAGCAGCTTAGCTCCTAATGAAAAACTGTTTTTT. It is translated as CASSLAPNEKLFF.